Detailed here is one TCR beta chain. Its antigen is currently unknown. This specimen belongs to a study of Graves' ophthalmopathy and Graves' hyperthyroidism. Per germline, CDR1 SGHAT and CDR2 FQNNGV. This CDR3 has 13 amino acids. V shed 8 bases, J shed 5 bases, and the junction held 7 bases outside the gene matches. From RNA, the CDR3 regions of TCR beta chains were amplified and sequenced. HTBI primers served in a first-round RT-PCR, which a second-round multiplex PCR followed. TCRdb reprocessed the multiplex PCR reads with MiXCR, giving one entry per CDR3 protein. Found here are some 520,000 distinct CDR3 sequences, about 15% of them singletons; the top ten hold 9.8%. Points from the study as a whole: Classification of ophthalmopathy versus stable hyperthyroidism by a 13-signature model yielded around 88% sensitivity and approximately 79% specificity. Most expanded clonotypes from thyroid (those above 0.001 frequency) were also found in blood.

Sequencing was performed on blood. V and J are TRBV11-2 and TRBJ2-7; 9 bases are a match to TRBD1. The receptor's source is a woman under 40 with Graves' ophthalmopathy. This chain's CDR3 is CASHTTGGDEQYF. CDR3 DNA sequence: TGTGCCAGCCATACTACAGGGGGCGACGAGCAGTACTTC.